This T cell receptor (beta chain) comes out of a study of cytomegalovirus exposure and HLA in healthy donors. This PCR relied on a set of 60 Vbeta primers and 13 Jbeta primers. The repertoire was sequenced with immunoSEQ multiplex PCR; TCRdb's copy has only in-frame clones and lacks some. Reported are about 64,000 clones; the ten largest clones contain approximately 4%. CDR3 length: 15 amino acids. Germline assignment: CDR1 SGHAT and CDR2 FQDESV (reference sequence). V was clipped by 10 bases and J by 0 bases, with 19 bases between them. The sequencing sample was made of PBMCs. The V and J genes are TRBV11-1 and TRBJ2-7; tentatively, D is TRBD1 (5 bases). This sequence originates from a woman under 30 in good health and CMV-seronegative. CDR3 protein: CATSLGRTSSYEQYF. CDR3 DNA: TGTGCCACTTCGTTGGGGCGGACCAGCTCCTACGAGCAGTACTTC.